Each of the 27 T cell receptor beta chains below was sequenced from the same sample in a study of cytomegalovirus exposure and HLA in healthy donors. The PCR contained 60 Vbeta and 13 Jbeta primers. Using immunoSEQ multiplex PCR, the repertoire was profiled, and TCRdb retains in-frame clones only, with some absent. The sample records 150,000 to 200,000 clones, about 90% being singletons. Sequencing input: PBMCs. These receptor sequences come from a girl under three years old in good health and CMV-seronegative.

The chain carries TRBV30 and TRBJ2-7; D may be TRBD1 (5 bases). The CDR3 consists of 11 residues. Trimming cost V 5 bases and J 7 bases, with 12 bases left between them. Germline values: CDR1 GTSNPN, CDR2 SVGIG (reference sequence). CDR3 amino acids: CAWGVGQEQYF. The CDR3 region has the DNA TGTGCCTGGGGGGTAGGACAAGAGCAGTACTTC.

The chain recombines TRBV19 with TRBJ2-7; D remains ambiguous. Germline CDR1 and CDR2: LNHDA and SQIVND (reference sequence). There are 10 residues in the CDR3. V shed 5 bases and J shed 6 bases, with 5 bases lying between them. The CDR3 region has the DNA TGTGCCAGTAGTGGTAGCGAGCAGTACTTC. Translation gives CASSGSEQYF.

The chain employs TRBV7-3 and TRBJ2-7; the match to TRBD2 covers 9 bases. J gave up 5 bases and V 2 bases, and 4 bases lay outside the gene matches. The germline CDR1 and CDR2 sequences are SGHTA and FQGTGA. The CDR3 length is 14 residues. DNA of the CDR3: TGTGCCAGCAGCTTAGCGGGGGGGCTAAACGAGCAGTACTTC. Translating gives CASSLAGGLNEQYF.

V gene TRBV30 combines with J gene TRBJ1-2; no clear D. V was pared by 4 bases and J by 7 bases, with 10 bases between. This CDR3 has 11 residues. Germline V CDR1 and CDR2: GTSNPN, SVGIG (reference sequence). This CDR3 is CAWKEGGGYTF. The CDR3 DNA reads TGTGCCTGGAAGGAAGGCGGTGGCTACACCTTC.

This sequence joins TRBV10-3 and TRBJ2-1; 7 bases are a match to TRBD2. The V gene's germline CDR1 is ENHRY and CDR2 SYGVKD. The junction had 3 bases not matched to a gene; V was cut back by 10 bases and J by 6 bases. This CDR3 has 11 amino acids. For the CDR3, the DNA is TGTGCCACAGGGAGGGGCAATGAGCAGTTCTTC. It specifies CATGRGNEQFF.

This clone was observed a single time. This sequence joins TRBV4-1 and TRBJ2-3; 9 bases fit TRBD2. Looked up from germline, CDR1 is MGHRA and CDR2 is YSYEKL. V gave up 3 bases and J gave up 2 bases; unmatched junction bases: 6. The CDR3 is made up of 16 amino acids. The CDR3 sequence: CASSHGLAGPTDTQYF. The CDR3 coding sequence is TGCGCCAGCAGCCATGGGCTAGCGGGGCCCACAGATACGCAGTATTTT.

The V and J genes are TRBV5-6 and TRBJ2-5; D may be TRBD2 (6 bases). The J call may be faulty, since TRBJ2-7 better matches the DNA end. The CDR3 extends over 15 amino acids. Germline CDR1 SGHDT, CDR2 YYEEEE. The DNA of the CDR3 is TGTGCCAGCAGCCTGGACCCCGGACTATACAACGAGCAGTACTTC. This sequence encodes CASSLDPGLYNEQYF.

The rearrangement joins TRBV7-8 to TRBJ2-1; possibly TRBD2 for D (6 bases). Germline CDR1 reads SGHVS; CDR2 reads FQNEAQ. The CDR3 totals 16 residues. Trimming cost V 4 bases and J 4 bases, with 17 bases left between them. This chain's CDR3 is CASSSRGGTGYNEQFF. The CDR3 DNA reads TGTGCCAGCAGCTCCCGGGGCGGGACGGGGTACAATGAGCAGTTCTTC.

The V and J genes are TRBV23-1 and TRBJ1-2; D not resolved. TRBV23-1 is filed as an ORF, its function uncertain. Between the trimmed V and J ends, which lost 10 bases and 0 bases, there was a span of 15 bases. This CDR3 is 14 amino acids long. CDR3 residues: CATPFRGPNYGYTF. The CDR3 nucleotides read TGCGCCACCCCCTTTCGAGGGCCTAACTATGGCTACACCTTC.

This rearrangement joins TRBV18 to TRBJ1-5, with 9 bases lining up with TRBD1. Germline assignment: CDR1 KGHSH and CDR2 LQKENI. The CDR3 has 15 amino acids. Germline trimming cut 6 bases from V and 6 bases from J; bases unmatched to any gene: 9. CDR3 nucleotide sequence: TGTGCCAGCTCCCTTTCCGGGACAGGGACTCAGCCCCAGCATTTT. It specifies CASSLSGTGTQPQHF.

The chain links TRBV5-6 to TRBJ2-1, with 9 nucleotides matching TRBD1. Germline CDR1 SGHDT, CDR2 YYEEEE. V lost 4 bases, J lost 4 bases, and 3 bases stayed unmatched. CDR3 length: 14 amino acids. Written as DNA, the CDR3 is TGTGCCAGCAGCATTGGGACAGGGTACAATGAGCAGTTCTTC. Its translation is CASSIGTGYNEQFF.

The chain joins TRBV5-1 to TRBJ2-3; 9 nucleotides align to TRBD2. CDR1 is SGHRS and CDR2 is YFSETQ in the germline V gene. The V and J ends lost 3 bases and 3 bases, in that order; junction bases with no gene match: 23. The CDR3 is 21 residues long. The CDR3: CASSSPLELIAGAYETDTQYF. CDR3 in DNA: TGCGCCAGCAGCTCTCCACTTGAGCTAATAGCGGGAGCCTATGAAACAGATACGCAGTATTTT.

This chain joins TRBV27 and TRBJ2-2; perhaps TRBD1 as D (6 bases). The germline V gene encodes CDR1 MNHEY and CDR2 SMNVEV (reference sequence). Between the trimmed V and J ends, which lost 6 bases and 2 bases, there was a span of 13 bases. The CDR3 has 15 residues. CDR3: CASREGGFNTGELFF. The CDR3 coding sequence is TGTGCCAGCAGGGAAGGGGGTTTCAACACCGGGGAGCTGTTTTTT.

This clone has only one observation. The chain uses TRBV4-1 and TRBJ1-3; 8 bases fit TRBD1. The CDR3 runs 16 residues. J was trimmed by 0 bases and V by 4 bases; bases with no gene match: 5. CDR1 is MGHRA and CDR2 is YSYEKL in the germline V gene. CDR3 coding DNA: TGCGCCAGCAGCCTTGCAGGGGGCAGCTCTGGAAACACCATATATTTT. It is translated as CASSLAGGSSGNTIYF.

The chain recombines TRBV30 with TRBJ2-1; 8 bases fit TRBD2. Germline CDR1 GTSNPN, CDR2 SVGIG (reference sequence). The V and J ends lost 2 bases and 2 bases, in that order; junction bases with no gene match: 5. This CDR3 is built from 15 residues. The CDR3 reads CAWSLTGGPYNEQFF. The CDR3, as DNA: TGTGCCTGGAGTTTAACGGGGGGGCCCTACAATGAGCAGTTCTTC.

This clone was counted a single time. The chain recombines TRBV7-3 with TRBJ1-1; D not resolved. The germline V gene encodes CDR1 SGHTA and CDR2 FQGTGA. The germline V and J ends were trimmed by 0 bases and 6 bases, with 14 bases remaining between them. The CDR3 consists of 15 residues. The chain's CDR3 is CASSLTRELFPEAFF. CDR3 bases: TGTGCCAGCAGCTTAACCCGGGAGCTTTTCCCTGAAGCTTTCTTT.

This clone was observed a handful of times. The V gene is TRBV5-1, the J gene TRBJ2-4; 9 bases agree with TRBD1. The junction had 6 bases not matched to a gene; V was cut back by 8 bases and J by 0 bases. Germline CDR1 and CDR2: SGHRS and YFSETQ. The CDR3 spans 15 residues. The DNA of the CDR3 is TGCGCCAGAAGAGGGGACAGGGAAGCCAAAAACATTCAGTACTTC. This translates into CARRGDREAKNIQYF.

The gene calls are TRBV27 and TRBJ1-1, with D maybe TRBD1 (5 bases). The CDR3 contains 14 residues. The germline CDR1 and CDR2 sequences are MNHEY and SMNVEV (reference sequence). The V and J ends lost 3 bases and 6 bases respectively, with 14 bases between them. The CDR3 DNA sequence: TGTGCCAGCAGTTTCATCCCGGGCAGGGCTGAAGCTTTCTTT. Residues: CASSFIPGRAEAFF.

This clone was counted once. The chain is built from TRBV4-2 and TRBJ2-4; the match to TRBD1 covers 7 bases. There are 18 residues in the CDR3. V gave up 0 bases and J gave up 0 bases; unmatched junction bases: 8. The germline CDR1 and CDR2 sequences are LGHNA and YNFKEQ. This CDR3 reads CASSQDRWGQIAKNIQYF. The DNA of the CDR3 is TGTGCCAGCAGCCAAGATCGGTGGGGACAGATAGCCAAAAACATTCAGTACTTC.

The chain employs TRBV6-1 and TRBJ2-1; D remains unclear. Looked up from germline, CDR1 is MNHNS and CDR2 is SASEGT. Trimming removed 1 base at V and 6 bases at J, with 19 bases between. This CDR3 spans 17 amino acids. This chain's CDR3 is CASSEVESYSYFNEQFF. DNA for the CDR3: TGTGCCAGCAGTGAAGTAGAGAGCTACAGTTATTTCAATGAGCAGTTCTTC.

The V call is TRBV19, the J call TRBJ1-5; 7 nucleotides align to TRBD1. This CDR3 has 16 amino acids. The germline V gene encodes CDR1 LNHDA and CDR2 SQIVND (reference sequence). The V gene end was trimmed by 6 bases and the J gene end by 0 bases; junction bases not matched to a gene: 8. The CDR3 sequence: CASRTGIPSSNQPQHF. For the CDR3, the DNA is TGTGCCAGTAGGACAGGGATCCCTAGTAGCAATCAGCCCCAGCATTTT.

V and J are TRBV7-2 and TRBJ1-3; TRBD1 aligns across 8 bases. The germline gives CDR1 SGHTA, CDR2 FQGNSA. The CDR3 covers 15 residues. With 1 base clipped from V and 4 bases from J, the junction kept 3 bases outside the gene matches. The CDR3 spells CASSLVGQVGNTIYF. CDR3 sequence (DNA): TGTGCCAGCAGCTTAGTGGGACAGGTAGGAAACACCATATATTTT.

The chain is built from TRBV2 and TRBJ1-2; TRBD1 agrees at 7 bases. The ends lost 6 bases at V and 7 bases at J; junction bases unmatched: 14. CDR3 length: 15 amino acids. Germline CDR1 and CDR2: SNHLY and FYNNEI. This CDR3 is CASRPTGSDAFGYTF. CDR3 in DNA: TGTGCCAGCAGACCGACAGGGTCCGACGCGTTTGGCTACACCTTC.

Notes on this clone: Additional DNA sequences in this sample encode the identical CDR3. The chain has TRBV9 and TRBJ2-3, with 7 bases identical to TRBD2. The junction had 4 bases not matched to a gene; V was cut back by 0 bases and J by 3 bases. This CDR3 comprises 15 residues. CDR1 and CDR2 from the germline V gene are SGDLS and YYNGEE. CDR3 sequence: CASSVAGGLTDTQYF. CDR3 sequence (DNA): TGTGCCAGCAGCGTAGCGGGAGGACTTACAGATACGCAGTATTTT.

The chain links TRBV2 to TRBJ1-1; D is unclear. The CDR3 runs 13 residues. Germline V gives CDR1 SNHLY, CDR2 FYNNEI. The V end lost 6 bases, the J end lost 4 bases, and 12 bases lay between the germline ends. The CDR3 here is CASRRESGTEAFF. CDR3 coding DNA: TGTGCCAGCAGGAGGGAATCTGGCACTGAAGCTTTCTTT.

This chain joins TRBV11-2 and TRBJ2-7, with D possibly matching TRBD2 (6 bases). Germline loops: CDR1 SGHAT, CDR2 FQNNGV. V gave up 2 bases and J gave up 0 bases, with 17 bases separating them. This CDR3 is built from 17 residues. The CDR3 loop is CASSLYLTATSSYEQYF. DNA of the CDR3: TGTGCCAGCAGCTTATACCTGACCGCGACTAGCTCCTACGAGCAGTACTTC.

The rearrangement uses TRBV19 and TRBJ1-2; 7 bases match TRBD1. V gave up 5 bases and J gave up 8 bases; unmatched junction bases: 8. Germline V gene sequence: CDR1 LNHDA, CDR2 SQIVND (reference sequence). The CDR3 has 13 amino acids. The CDR3 reads CASSLTGFEGYTF. The CDR3 DNA sequence: TGTGCCAGTAGTCTGACAGGGTTTGAGGGCTACACCTTC.